Presented here are 9 T cell receptor beta chains from one specimen sequenced in a study of blood T cell repertoires in COVID-19. TCRdb's copy holds only in-frame clones and misses some; the assay was immunoSEQ multiplex PCR. In the table there are a few hundred thousand clones, less than 90% of which are singletons. Sequenced sample: peripheral blood. All receptors come from a man in his 60s with acute or convalescent COVID-19.

This clone was detected only a few times. The V gene is TRBV25-1, the J gene TRBJ1-6, with D possibly matching TRBD1 (6 bases). In germline, CDR1 is MGHDK, CDR2 SYGVNS. V gave up 10 bases and J gave up 7 bases, with 14 bases separating them. The CDR3 runs 13 residues. The CDR3 here is CATRDINNSPLHF. The CDR3 DNA reads as TGTGCCACCCGGGACATTAACAATTCACCCCTCCACTTT.

V gene TRBV7-3 combines with J gene TRBJ2-5; 7 nucleotides align to TRBD2. The CDR3 consists of 15 residues. Germline CDR1 SGHTA, CDR2 FQGTGA. Trimming removed 2 bases from V and 2 bases from J; junction bases left unmatched: 5. CDR3 residues: CASSLVGTKQETQYF. CDR3 DNA: TGTGCCAGCAGCTTAGTTGGGACTAAACAAGAGACCCAGTACTTC.

This clone showed up just once. The V call is TRBV6-5, the J call TRBJ2-5; a weak D match, TRBD2 (6 bases). Germline CDR1 and CDR2: MNHEY and SVGAGI. The length of the CDR3 is 13 residues. Deletions cut 7 bases from V and 2 bases from J, with 11 bases between. CDR3 sequence: CASTRDLQETQYF. The CDR3 DNA reads TGTGCCAGCACTAGGGACTTACAAGAGACCCAGTACTTC.

The chain has TRBV29-1 and TRBJ2-1, with 7 nucleotides matching TRBD2. The CDR3 extends over 12 amino acids. Germline CDR1 reads SQVTM; CDR2 reads ANQGSEA. Trimming at V came to 3 bases and at J to 6 bases, leaving 2 bases not matched to a gene. The CDR3 here is CSVDPSGNEQFF. The DNA for the CDR3 is TGCAGCGTTGATCCTAGCGGCAATGAGCAGTTCTTC.

V usage is TRBV25-1 and J usage is TRBJ1-2; D uncertain. The germline V gene has CDR1 MGHDK and CDR2 SYGVNS. CDR3 length: 14 amino acids. V was shortened by 10 bases and J by 7 bases, with 22 bases between the two germline ends. The CDR3 protein is CATLAHKGGGGYTF. The CDR3 coding sequence is TGTGCCACCCTAGCTCATAAGGGAGGAGGTGGCTACACCTTC.

The sample holds one count of this clone. The chain joins TRBV5-1 to TRBJ2-3; possible D gene TRBD1, 5 bases. The V and J ends lost 0 bases and 2 bases respectively, with 10 bases between them. The CDR3 covers 15 residues. Germline V CDR1 and CDR2: SGHRS, YFSETQ. The CDR3 nucleotides are TGCGCCAGCAGCTTGGTACAGGAGAACACAGATACGCAGTATTTT. It yields the protein CASSLVQENTDTQYF.

CDR3 loop: CASSQDLGRTQYF. The DNA of the CDR3 is TGTGCCAGCAGCCAAGATCTGGGGCGTACGCAGTATTTT. The chain joins TRBV14 to TRBJ2-3, with a possible D match to TRBD1 (5 bases). CDR1 and CDR2 (germline): SGHDN, FVKESK. Trimming took 0 bases from V and 8 from J, leaving 9 bases between them. The length of the CDR3 is 13 residues.

This sequence joins TRBV27 and TRBJ1-5; D perhaps matches TRBD1 (6 bases). This CDR3 comprises 15 residues. Germline V gene lookup returns CDR1 MNHEY and CDR2 SMNVEV (reference sequence). Trimming took off 7 bases at V and 0 bases at J, with 13 bases between the two ends. The CDR3 DNA follows: TGTGCCAGCACCTTAAAGGGGGATAGCAATCAGCCCCAGCATTTT. This encodes CASTLKGDSNQPQHF.

The chain recombines TRBV21-1 with TRBJ2-2; the table calls TRBD2, which could not be checked here. TRBV21-1 is a listed pseudogene. The CDR3 consists of 14 residues. This CDR3 is CASSKQSGTGELFF. In DNA form, the CDR3 reads TGTGCCAGCAGCAAGCAATCCGGCACCGGGGAGCTGTTTTTT.